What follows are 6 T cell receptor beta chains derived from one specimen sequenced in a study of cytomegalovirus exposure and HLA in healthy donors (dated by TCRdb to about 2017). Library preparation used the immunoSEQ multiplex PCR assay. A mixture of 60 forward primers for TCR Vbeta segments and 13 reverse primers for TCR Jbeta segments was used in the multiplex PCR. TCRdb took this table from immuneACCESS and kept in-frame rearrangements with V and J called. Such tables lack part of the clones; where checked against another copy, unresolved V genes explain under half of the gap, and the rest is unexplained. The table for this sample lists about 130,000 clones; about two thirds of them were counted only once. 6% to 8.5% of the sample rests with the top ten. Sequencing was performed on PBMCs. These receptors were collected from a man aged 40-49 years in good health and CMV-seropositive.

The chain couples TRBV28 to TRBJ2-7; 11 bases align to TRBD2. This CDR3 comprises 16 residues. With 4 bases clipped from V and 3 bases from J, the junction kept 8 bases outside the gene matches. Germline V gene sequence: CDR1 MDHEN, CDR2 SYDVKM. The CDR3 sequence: CASSSTGTSGFYEQYF. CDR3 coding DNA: TGTGCCAGCAGTTCCACCGGGACTAGCGGATTCTACGAGCAGTACTTC.

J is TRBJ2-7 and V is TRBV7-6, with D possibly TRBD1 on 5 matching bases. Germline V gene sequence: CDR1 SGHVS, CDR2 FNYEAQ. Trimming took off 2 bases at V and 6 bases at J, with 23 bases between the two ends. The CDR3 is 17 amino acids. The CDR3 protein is CASSLLHLGPSPSEQYF. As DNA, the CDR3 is TGTGCCAGCAGCTTACTTCATCTGGGGCCTTCCCCTTCCGAGCAGTACTTC.

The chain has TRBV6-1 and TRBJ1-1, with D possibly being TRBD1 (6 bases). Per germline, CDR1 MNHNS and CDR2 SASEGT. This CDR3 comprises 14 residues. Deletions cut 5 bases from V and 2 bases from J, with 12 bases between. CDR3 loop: CASSKTGLNTEAFF. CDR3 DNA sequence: TGTGCCAGCAGTAAGACAGGCCTTAACACTGAAGCTTTCTTT.

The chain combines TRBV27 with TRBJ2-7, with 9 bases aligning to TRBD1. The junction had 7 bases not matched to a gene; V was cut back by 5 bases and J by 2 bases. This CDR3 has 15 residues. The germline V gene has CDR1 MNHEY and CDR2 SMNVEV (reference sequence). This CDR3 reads CASSPRQGGTYEQYF. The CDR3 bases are TGTGCCAGCAGTCCCCGACAGGGGGGGACCTACGAGCAGTACTTC.

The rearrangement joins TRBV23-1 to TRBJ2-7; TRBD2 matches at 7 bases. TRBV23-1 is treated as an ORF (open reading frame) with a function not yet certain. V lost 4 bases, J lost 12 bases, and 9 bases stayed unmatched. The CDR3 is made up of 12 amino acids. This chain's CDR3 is CASSPREASVYF. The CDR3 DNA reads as TGCGCCAGCAGTCCACGGGAGGCATCGGTGTACTTC.

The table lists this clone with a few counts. The CDR3: CAWSMLGPGANVLTF. Here the CDR3 DNA reads TGTGCCTGGAGTATGTTGGGGCCGGGGGCCAACGTCCTGACTTTC. The chain carries TRBV30 and TRBJ2-6, with D perhaps matching TRBD1 (5 bases). This CDR3 spans 15 amino acids. Germline V gives CDR1 GTSNPN, CDR2 SVGIG (reference sequence). The germline V and J ends were trimmed by 2 bases and 4 bases, with 12 bases remaining between them.